Below, 30 T cell receptor beta chains from the same sample are listed, as sequenced in a study of cytomegalovirus exposure and HLA in healthy donors. The PCR used 60 Vbeta and 13 Jbeta primers. Method: immunoSEQ multiplex PCR; TCRdb's copy keeps in-frame clones and lacks some. This sample carries 150,000 to 200,000 clones, about 59% of them seen once, and the ten largest clones take 2.5% to 3%. Sequencing input: PBMCs. The receptors derive from a man in his forties in good health and CMV-seronegative.

This clone was observed once. DNA of the CDR3: TGTGCCAGCTTTCCCGACAGGTCCGGAAACACCATATATTTT. Amino acid sequence: CASFPDRSGNTIYF. The chain is built from TRBV18 and TRBJ1-3; maybe TRBD1 (6 bases). With 7 bases removed from V and 4 bases from J, the gap between germline ends came to 14 bases. CDR1 and CDR2 from the germline V gene are KGHSH and LQKENI. The CDR3 is 14 amino acids.

This clone has a handful of counts. This chain links TRBV11-2 with TRBJ2-5; TRBD1 matches 12 bases. The J call may be wrong; the DNA end is better matched by TRBJ2-7. The CDR3 loop spans 16 amino acids. Germline CDR1 reads SGHAT; CDR2 reads FQNNGV. This chain's CDR3 is CASSLLRDRGPYEQYF. CDR3 bases: TGTGCCAGCAGCTTATTGAGGGACAGGGGGCCCTACGAGCAGTACTTC.

The V gene is TRBV28, the J gene TRBJ1-1, with D possibly being TRBD1 (5 bases). V lost 6 bases to trimming and J lost 0 bases, with 26 bases between them. Germline V CDR1 and CDR2: MDHEN, SYDVKM. The CDR3 is 19 amino acids. The chain's CDR3 is CASRKFIGGGTDLNTEAFF. In DNA form, the CDR3 reads TGTGCCAGCAGAAAGTTTATAGGCGGGGGGACTGACTTGAACACTGAAGCTTTCTTT.

This chain uses TRBV5-1 with TRBJ2-1; a possible D gene is TRBD2 (5 bases). CDR3 size: 14 residues. Germline V gene lookup returns CDR1 SGHRS and CDR2 YFSETQ. The V end was cut by 1 base, the J end by 6 bases, with 11 bases between. In DNA form, the CDR3 reads TGCGCCAGCAGCTTGCAAACTAGTCCCAATGAGCAGTTCTTC. The encoded protein is CASSLQTSPNEQFF.

The chain is built from TRBV6-1 and TRBJ2-3; D is possibly TRBD2 (5 bases). This CDR3 is 15 amino acids long. Germline V gene lookup returns CDR1 MNHNS and CDR2 SASEGT. The ends were cut back, 2 bases at V and 0 bases at J, with 9 bases in the middle. CDR3 DNA: TGTGCCAGCAGTGAACGGTTAGCGAGCACAGATACGCAGTATTTT. It encodes CASSERLASTDTQYF.

The chain is built from TRBV19 and TRBJ1-2; the match to TRBD1 covers 9 bases. V shed 4 bases, J shed 6 bases, and the junction held 9 bases outside the gene matches. This CDR3 is 15 amino acids long. Germline loops: CDR1 LNHDA, CDR2 SQIVND (reference sequence). The CDR3 DNA reads as TGTGCCAGTAGTAGAAGGGACAGGGAAGTGGATGGCTACACCTTC. Residues: CASSRRDREVDGYTF.

V usage is TRBV15 and J usage is TRBJ1-1, with TRBD1 matching over 7 bases. V lost 4 bases, J lost 4 bases, and 3 bases stayed unmatched. CDR1 LNHNV and CDR2 YYDKDF come from the germline V gene (reference sequence). The length of the CDR3 is 13 residues. CDR3 loop: CATSNRGSTEAFF. Written as DNA, the CDR3 is TGTGCCACCAGCAACAGGGGAAGCACTGAAGCTTTCTTT.

Written as DNA, the CDR3 is TGTGCCAGCTCACCACAGGGGGAGAACACTGAAGCTTTCTTT. Translated, it gives CASSPQGENTEAFF. The J gene is TRBJ1-1, the V gene TRBV18; weak D call: TRBD1 (6 bases). The length of the CDR3 is 14 residues. Germline-derived CDR1 and CDR2 are KGHSH and LQKENI. V lost 1 base to trimming and J lost 1 base, with 7 bases between them. The whole variable domain, remainder taken from reference TRBV18 and TRBJ1-1, is NAGVMQNPRHLVRRRGQEARLRCSPMKGHSHVYWYRQLPEEGLKFMVYLQKENIIDESGMPKERFSAEFPKEGPSILRIQQVVRGDSAAYFCASSPQGENTEAFFGQGTRLTVV.

In its sample, this clone was seen once. The chain links TRBV7-9 to TRBJ1-2, with 8 bases that match TRBD1. The V gene's germline CDR1 is SEHNR and CDR2 FQNEAQ (reference sequence). The CDR3 has 16 residues. The V gene end was trimmed by 3 bases and the J gene end by 7 bases; junction bases not matched to a gene: 13. The CDR3 nucleotides read TGTGCCAGCAGCTTGGTCGGGGGCAGGGGGCACAGTGGCTACACCTTC. The encoded protein is CASSLVGGRGHSGYTF.

The table lists this clone with a few counts. The chain has TRBV29-1 and TRBJ1-1; 11 nucleotides line up with TRBD1. Trimming took 4 bases from V and 4 from J; bases not matched to a gene: 5. The CDR3 has 14 amino acids. Per the germline V gene, CDR1 is SQVTM and CDR2 is ANQGSEA. CDR3 sequence reads: CSVGRDRGSTEAFF. The CDR3 DNA reads as TGCAGCGTTGGACGGGACAGGGGGAGCACTGAAGCTTTCTTT.

This chain joins TRBV11-2 and TRBJ2-5, with 9 positions matching TRBD1. The CDR3 runs 15 residues. The V segment lost 3 bases and the J segment 3 bases; nucleotides outside the gene matches: 5. CDR1 and CDR2 from the germline V gene are SGHAT and FQNNGV. The CDR3 DNA reads TGTGCCAGCAGCTTTATGGGGACAGGGAAAGAGACCCAGTACTTC. Translated: CASSFMGTGKETQYF.

The J gene is TRBJ2-3, the V gene TRBV5-1, with a tentative D call TRBD2 (7 bases). CDR3 size: 18 residues. V lost 0 bases to trimming and J lost 0 bases, with 17 bases between them. Germline V lookup: CDR1 SGHRS, CDR2 YFSETQ. The CDR3 loop is CASSLEPRGGASTDTQYF. The CDR3 coding sequence is TGCGCCAGCAGCTTGGAGCCCCGTGGGGGGGCTAGCACAGATACGCAGTATTTT.

The chain combines TRBV9 with TRBJ2-3; a weak D match, TRBD2 (5 bases). The CDR3 has 15 amino acids. The V gene lost 0 bases and the J gene lost 1 base, with 9 bases spanning the gap. The germline gives CDR1 SGDLS, CDR2 YYNGEE. Here the CDR3 reads CASSVVERGTDTQYF. The CDR3 DNA reads TGTGCCAGCAGCGTAGTGGAGAGGGGCACAGATACGCAGTATTTT.

This clone was seen a handful of times. The chain employs TRBV5-1 and TRBJ1-4; D not resolved. The ends were cut back, 5 bases at V and 6 bases at J, with 17 bases in the middle. The germline V gene has CDR1 SGHRS and CDR2 YFSETQ. The CDR3 covers 15 residues. CDR3: CASRGPGGADEKLFF. The CDR3 DNA reads TGCGCCAGCAGGGGTCCCGGAGGCGCGGATGAAAAACTGTTTTTT. Supplemented by reference TRBV5-1 and TRBJ1-4, the full variable domain reads KAGVTQTPRYLIKTRGQQVTLSCSPISGHRSVSWYQQTPGQGLQFLFEYFSETQRNKGNFPGRFSGRQFSNSRSEMNVSTLELGDSALYLCASRGPGGADEKLFFGSGTQLSVL.

This clone was observed a handful of times. V and J are TRBV7-8 and TRBJ1-1; 10 bases map to TRBD1. The CDR3 is 13 residues long. Germline V gene sequence: CDR1 SGHVS, CDR2 FQNEAQ. V lost 9 bases, J lost 11 bases, and 12 bases stayed unmatched. The CDR3 loop is CASSGTGDFRAFF. CDR3 in DNA: TGTGCCAGTTCGGGGACAGGGGATTTCAGGGCTTTCTTT.

This clone was picked up one time. The junction shows a germline mismatch at one end, possibly a read error. The chain recombines TRBV7-7 with TRBJ2-1; the match to TRBD1 covers 7 bases. The V gene's germline CDR1 is SSHAT and CDR2 FNYEAQ (reference sequence). CDR3 length: 15 residues. CDR3 sequence (DNA): TGTGCTAGCAGCTTAAACACAGGGGCGCATAATGAGCAGTTCTTC. Protein product: CASSLNTGAHNEQFF. The entire variable domain, with the rest obtained from reference TRBV7-7 and TRBJ2-1, is as follows: GAGVSQSPRYKVTKRGQDVTLRCDPISSHATLYWYQQALGQGPEFLTYFNYEAQPDKSGLPSDRFSAERPEGSISTLTIQRTEQRDSAMYRCASSLNTGAHNEQFFGPGTRLTVL.

The chain has TRBV5-4 and TRBJ1-2; 7 nucleotides agree with TRBD1. Germline trimming cut 4 bases from V and 3 bases from J; bases unmatched to any gene: 3. Germline V gene data show CDR1 as SGHNT and CDR2 as YYREEE (reference sequence). The CDR3 is made up of 13 amino acids. The CDR3 DNA sequence: TGTGCCAGCAGCCCCGACAGGGACTATGGCTACACCTTC. It is translated as CASSPDRDYGYTF.

The CDR3, as DNA: TGTGCCTGGAGGGAGGATGTAGAAGAGACCCAGTACTTC. Translation gives CAWREDVEETQYF. The chain carries TRBV30 and TRBJ2-5; a weak D match, TRBD2 (5 bases). This CDR3 is 13 amino acids long. Germline loops: CDR1 GTSNPN, CDR2 SVGIG (reference sequence). V was clipped by 3 bases and J by 3 bases, with 11 bases between them.

The chain joins TRBV30 to TRBJ1-3; no reliable D call. Germline CDR1 reads GTSNPN; CDR2 reads SVGIG (reference sequence). The CDR3 runs to 12 residues. V was pared by 4 bases and J by 3 bases, with 7 bases between. The CDR3 protein is CAWTVGGNTIYF. The CDR3 DNA is TGTGCCTGGACCGTCGGTGGAAACACCATATATTTT.

In its sample, this clone was seen a few times. The gene calls are TRBV27 and TRBJ1-5; perhaps TRBD1 as D (5 bases). This CDR3 is 16 amino acids long. Germline-derived CDR1 and CDR2 are MNHEY and SMNVEV (reference sequence). Between the trimmed V and J ends, which lost 2 bases and 8 bases, there was a span of 19 bases. CDR3 sequence reads: CASSLSSPTGGKPQHF. Here the CDR3 DNA reads TGTGCCAGCAGTTTAAGCTCTCCGACTGGGGGGAAGCCCCAGCATTTT.

The rearrangement uses TRBV7-3 and TRBJ2-1, with 10 bases matching TRBD2. The CDR3 length is 16 residues. Trimming took 3 bases from V and 6 from J; bases not matched to a gene: 8. Germline assignment: CDR1 SGHTA and CDR2 FQGTGA. In nucleotides, the CDR3 is TGTGCCAGCAGCTTCCTACTAGCGGGAAGTGGCAATGAGCAGTTCTTC. Translation: CASSFLLAGSGNEQFF.

CDR3 sequence (DNA): TGTGCCAGCAGTTCCTTTATGAACACCGGGGAGCTGTTTTTT. Encoded protein: CASSSFMNTGELFF. V is TRBV27 and J is TRBJ2-2; D gene uncertain. V was clipped by 4 bases and J by 1 base, with 7 bases between them. CDR3 size: 14 residues. Germline V gene data show CDR1 as MNHEY and CDR2 as SMNVEV (reference sequence).

The chain carries TRBV29-1 and TRBJ1-1, with D maybe TRBD1 (5 bases). The germline V gene has CDR1 SQVTM and CDR2 ANQGSEA. V lost 4 bases, J lost 4 bases, and 16 bases lay in between. There are 14 residues in the CDR3. The CDR3 DNA reads as TGCAGCGTTGGCGGGGCCTTGTGGAGCACTGAAGCTTTCTTT. Translated, it gives CSVGGALWSTEAFF.

The chain links TRBV12-5 to TRBJ2-6, with unresolved D. This CDR3 is built from 14 residues. CDR1 and CDR2 (germline): LGHNT, FRNRAP. V was cut by 0 bases and J by 13 bases, with 13 bases left in between. CDR3: CASGLVTGNTVLTF. The CDR3, as DNA: TGTGCTAGTGGTTTGGTAACGGGTAACACAGTCCTGACTTTC.

The V gene is TRBV9, the J gene TRBJ2-5, with a weak D call TRBD2 (6 bases). V gave up 4 bases and J gave up 5 bases, with 12 bases separating them. CDR1 is SGDLS and CDR2 is YYNGEE in the germline V gene. CDR3 length equals 13 residues. In DNA form, the CDR3 reads TGTGCCAGCAGCTCGGGGACTGGGGAGACCCAGTACTTC. Translation gives CASSSGTGETQYF.

The sample holds a few counts of this clone. The J gene is TRBJ2-7, the V gene TRBV5-6, with TRBD1 matching 7 bases. J lost 4 bases, V lost 4 bases, and 5 bases had no gene match. The V gene's germline CDR1 is SGHDT and CDR2 YYEEEE. The CDR3 covers 13 residues. The CDR3 sequence: CASSGKQGYEQYF. CDR3 DNA sequence: TGTGCCAGCAGCGGGAAACAGGGGTACGAGCAGTACTTC.

Comment on this clone: One end of the junction is discordant with germline, which a read error may explain. The chain is built from TRBV7-7 and TRBJ2-7; TRBD1 agrees at 7 bases. The CDR3 contains 19 residues. Germline CDR1 SSHAT, CDR2 FNYEAQ (reference sequence). CDR3 loop: CASSLVSGNRGRSSYEQYF. The DNA for the CDR3 is TGTGCTAGCAGCTTAGTATCAGGGAACAGGGGAAGGTCAAGCTACGAGCAGTACTTC.

This clone has more than one count but fewer than ten. V is TRBV6-1 and J is TRBJ2-7; 10 bases match TRBD1. The CDR3 has 14 amino acids. CDR1 is MNHNS and CDR2 is SASEGT in the germline V gene. The CDR3 spells CAIRRDRGSYEQYF. In DNA form, the CDR3 reads TGTGCAATCAGGCGGGACAGGGGCTCCTACGAGCAGTACTTC.

This clone was found a few times. The rearrangement links TRBV2 to TRBJ2-7; TRBD2 agrees at 11 bases. V dropped 5 bases and J dropped 1; count of bases not matched to a gene: 7. This CDR3 is built from 16 residues. Germline values: CDR1 SNHLY, CDR2 FYNNEI. The CDR3 DNA reads TGTGCCAGCAGTCCTTTAGCGGGAGGGGGTTCCTACGAGCAGTACTTC. Translation gives CASSPLAGGGSYEQYF.

This chain connects TRBV30 to TRBJ2-3, with 9 bases matching TRBD2. From germline, CDR1 is GTSNPN and CDR2 SVGIG (reference sequence). V lost 8 bases, J lost 2 bases, and 17 bases stayed unmatched. This CDR3 contains 17 residues. CDR3 nucleotides: TGTGCCCGCAAAACCGGGGTAGCGGGGGCCTCCACAGATACGCAGTATTTT. The encoded protein is CARKTGVAGASTDTQYF.